Listed here are 28 T cell receptor beta chains from one sample, sequenced in a study of CD8+ T cells in alopecia areata. The authors extracted RNA and reverse transcribed it into cDNA as the sequencing template. TCRdb keeps only in-frame clones here, not all; method: immunoSEQ multiplex PCR. The repertoire holds over 150,000 clones, with more than 50% as singletons. The sequenced sample consisted of CD8+ T cells sorted from blood. The receptors here all came from a human donor in good health.

The chain joins TRBV19 to TRBJ2-1, with a tentative D call TRBD2 (5 bases). The CDR3 runs to 14 residues. Per germline, CDR1 LNHDA and CDR2 SQIVND (reference sequence). V was pared by 6 bases and J by 5 bases, with 14 bases between. CDR3 in amino acids: CASSGLVGDNEQFF. The CDR3, as DNA: TGTGCCAGTAGCGGCCTAGTGGGAGACAATGAGCAGTTCTTC.

Only a few counts were recorded for this clone. The V and J genes are TRBV5-1 and TRBJ2-5; no clear D gene. The CDR3 has 16 amino acids. Per germline, CDR1 SGHRS and CDR2 YFSETQ. Trimming shortened V by 0 bases and J by 2 bases, and 14 bases separated the two germline ends. The CDR3, as DNA: TGCGCCAGCAGCTTGGCAAGTCTAAAAGCTCAAGAGACCCAGTACTTC. Translating it yields CASSLASLKAQETQYF.

Here the CDR3 DNA reads TGCAGCGTACCCGACGGAAACTATGGCTACACCTTC. It translates to CSVPDGNYGYTF. The V and J genes are TRBV29-1 and TRBJ1-2, with D unclear. Germline lookup yields CDR1 SQVTM and CDR2 ANQGSEA. V gave up 6 bases and J gave up 2 bases, with 10 bases separating them. The CDR3 loop spans 12 amino acids.

The V call is TRBV29-1, the J call TRBJ2-1; 9 positions agree with TRBD1. Germline V gene data show CDR1 as SQVTM and CDR2 as ANQGSEA. CDR3 length equals 17 residues. With V trimmed by 1 base and J by 8 bases, 15 bases remained unmatched. CDR3 sequence (DNA): TGCAGCGTTGAAGGGCAATGGGAGGGACAGGGAGGGGATGAGCAGTTCTTC. Translation: CSVEGQWEGQGGDEQFF.

J is TRBJ1-1 and V is TRBV7-9; no reliable D call. Trimming removed 4 bases at V and 8 bases at J, with 11 bases between. The CDR3 extends over 12 amino acids. Germline values: CDR1 SEHNR, CDR2 FQNEAQ (reference sequence). DNA of the CDR3: TGTGCCAGCAGCTCTGACCTGACGGAAGCTTTCTTT. Its protein is CASSSDLTEAFF. Using reference TRBV7-9 and TRBJ1-1 for the parts outside the CDR3, the full variable domain is DTGVSQNPRHKITKRGQNVTFRCDPISEHNRLYWYRQTLGQGPEFLTYFQNEAQLEKSRLLSDRFSAERPKGSFSTLEIQRTEQGDSAMYLCASSSDLTEAFFGQGTRLTVV.

CDR3 residues: CASSSGQGVGTIYF. The CDR3 coding sequence is TGTGCCAGCAGTTCGGGACAGGGAGTGGGCACCATATATTTT. This chain connects TRBV27 to TRBJ1-3; 9 nucleotides agree with TRBD1. Unmatched junction bases numbered 7, after V lost 4 bases and J lost 9 bases. The CDR3 covers 14 residues. The germline CDR1 and CDR2 sequences are MNHEY and SMNVEV (reference sequence).

This clone was detected only a few times. The genes are TRBV2 and TRBJ2-3; no clear D gene. CDR1 SNHLY and CDR2 FYNNEI come from the germline V gene. Trimming cost V 1 base and J 1 base, with 3 bases left between them. The CDR3 covers 13 residues. CDR3 bases: TGTGCCAGCAGTGAAGAGGGCACAGATACGCAGTATTTT. It specifies CASSEEGTDTQYF. The full variable domain, its missing parts supplied by reference TRBV2 and TRBJ2-3, is EPEVTQTPSHQVTQMGQEVILRCVPISNHLYFYWYRQILGQKVEFLVSFYNNEISEKSEIFDDQFSVERPDGSNFTLKIRSTKLEDSAMYFCASSEEGTDTQYFGPGTRLTVL.

The chain joins TRBV4-1 to TRBJ1-2; TRBD1 might be the D (6 bases). This CDR3 comprises 13 residues. V shed 5 bases and J shed 2 bases, with 9 bases lying between them. Germline V gene lookup returns CDR1 MGHRA and CDR2 YSYEKL. The CDR3 protein is CASSTGQNYGYTF. CDR3 sequence (DNA): TGCGCCAGCAGCACGGGACAAAACTATGGCTACACCTTC.

This clone appeared many times. The rearrangement joins TRBV9 to TRBJ1-1; TRBD1 aligns across 10 bases. Germline assignment: CDR1 SGDLS and CDR2 YYNGEE. CDR3 length: 15 amino acids. V lost 3 bases to trimming and J lost 1 base; unmatched junction nucleotides: 3. CDR3 sequence: CASSEGTGANTEAFF. The DNA of the CDR3 is TGTGCCAGCAGCGAGGGGACAGGGGCGAACACTGAAGCTTTCTTT.

The V call is TRBV2, the J call TRBJ1-1; D not resolved. Germline CDR1 is SNHLY and CDR2 is FYNNEI. The V end was cut by 3 bases, the J end by 0 bases, with 5 bases between. The CDR3 runs 13 residues. The CDR3 here is CASSDWLNTEAFF. The CDR3 DNA follows: TGTGCCAGCAGTGACTGGTTGAACACTGAAGCTTTCTTT. Looking up the rest from reference TRBV2 and TRBJ1-1 gives the full variable domain: EPEVTQTPSHQVTQMGQEVILRCVPISNHLYFYWYRQILGQKVEFLVSFYNNEISEKSEIFDDQFSVERPDGSNFTLKIRSTKLEDSAMYFCASSDWLNTEAFFGQGTRLTVV.

V usage is TRBV5-1 and J usage is TRBJ2-2; D is unresolved. Trimming cost V 0 bases and J 6 bases, with 12 bases left between them. The V gene's germline CDR1 is SGHRS and CDR2 YFSETQ. The CDR3 is 15 residues long. In nucleotides, the CDR3 is TGCGCCAGCAGCTTGGATGAGACCCTCCCCGGGGAGCTGTTTTTT. As protein: CASSLDETLPGELFF.

This rearrangement joins TRBV29-1 to TRBJ2-2; D call uncertain. Germline assignment: CDR1 SQVTM and CDR2 ANQGSEA. The CDR3 covers 16 residues. Trimming removed 0 bases from V and 2 bases from J, with 13 bases in between. The CDR3 nucleotides read TGCAGCGTTGAAGATTCAGGCCCGCCTAACACCGGGGAGCTGTTTTTT. Translated, it gives CSVEDSGPPNTGELFF.

This clone came up a few times. This chain joins TRBV11-2 and TRBJ1-2, with TRBD1 matching over 8 bases. Germline values: CDR1 SGHAT, CDR2 FQNNGV. CDR3 length: 14 residues. The V segment lost 5 bases and the J segment 7 bases; nucleotides outside the gene matches: 9. As DNA, the CDR3 is TGTGCCAGCAGCCCCAACGACAGGGGAGGTGGCTACACCTTC. Translation gives CASSPNDRGGGYTF.

The rearrangement joins TRBV29-1 to TRBJ2-2; D is possibly TRBD1 (6 bases). Trimming took 3 bases from V and 2 from J, leaving 10 bases between them. Germline V gives CDR1 SQVTM, CDR2 ANQGSEA. This CDR3 has 14 residues. The CDR3 DNA is TGCAGCGTTGATCAAGGGGGAAACACCGGGGAGCTGTTTTTT. Its translation: CSVDQGGNTGELFF.

The CDR3 reads CASPSTKINTGELFF. For the CDR3, the DNA is TGCGCCAGCCCAAGTACGAAAATAAACACCGGGGAGCTGTTTTTT. This chain links TRBV5-1 with TRBJ2-2; unclear D gene. Trimming took 7 bases from V and 2 from J, leaving 15 bases between them. The germline CDR1 and CDR2 sequences are SGHRS and YFSETQ. The CDR3 sequence is 15 residues long.

J is TRBJ2-1 and V is TRBV7-9; 8 bases fit TRBD1. The CDR3 covers 15 residues. V trimming: 1 base; J trimming: 7 bases; junction bases outside the gene matches: 6. Germline lookup yields CDR1 SEHNR and CDR2 FQNEAQ (reference sequence). Here the CDR3 reads CASSLEWDRRNEQFF. CDR3 nucleotide sequence: TGTGCCAGCAGCTTAGAGTGGGACAGGAGGAATGAGCAGTTCTTC. Full variable domain (missing parts from reference TRBV7-9 and TRBJ2-1): DTGVSQNPRHKITKRGQNVTFRCDPISEHNRLYWYRQTLGQGPEFLTYFQNEAQLEKSRLLSDRFSAERPKGSFSTLEIQRTEQGDSAMYLCASSLEWDRRNEQFFGPGTRLTVL.

This clone came up once. The V and J genes are TRBV7-9 and TRBJ1-2; D remains ambiguous. CDR3 length: 13 residues. The V gene's germline CDR1 is SEHNR and CDR2 FQNEAQ (reference sequence). V was trimmed by 3 bases and J by 1 base, leaving 6 bases between them. In DNA, the CDR3 is TGTGCCAGCAGCTTCCCCGATAACTATGGCTACACCTTC. It translates to CASSFPDNYGYTF.

The J gene is TRBJ1-2, the V gene TRBV7-9; D gene uncertain. Germline-derived CDR1 and CDR2 are SEHNR and FQNEAQ (reference sequence). Trimming removed 5 bases from V and 5 bases from J, with 12 bases in between. This CDR3 is built from 13 residues. CDR3 nucleotides: TGTGCCAGCAGCGGGGTGCTCGGGTATGGCTACACCTTC. It encodes CASSGVLGYGYTF.

Here the CDR3 reads CASSQGSLGGIQYF. The CDR3, as DNA: TGCGCCAGCAGCCAAGGGAGCCTAGGAGGCATTCAGTACTTC. The chain links TRBV4-1 to TRBJ2-4; tentative D call: TRBD2 (5 bases). This CDR3 contains 14 residues. Germline V gives CDR1 MGHRA, CDR2 YSYEKL. Trimming removed 1 base from V and 9 bases from J, with 13 bases in between.

This clone has more than one count but fewer than ten. The rearrangement links TRBV7-9 to TRBJ2-3; 11 positions agree with TRBD2. Germline CDR1 and CDR2: SEHNR and FQNEAQ (reference sequence). The ends lost 6 bases at V and 5 bases at J; junction bases unmatched: 13. This CDR3 is 17 amino acids long. This chain's CDR3 is CASSRLAGPRGGDTQYF. CDR3 DNA sequence: TGTGCCAGCAGTAGACTAGCGGGGCCTAGGGGCGGAGATACGCAGTATTTT.

The V call is TRBV6-5, the J call TRBJ2-3, with no clear D. The length of the CDR3 is 13 residues. The V and J ends lost 6 bases and 0 bases respectively, with 7 bases between them. Germline CDR1 and CDR2: MNHEY and SVGAGI. Here the CDR3 reads CASSSDSTDTQYF. The CDR3 DNA reads as TGTGCCAGCAGCTCCGACAGCACAGATACGCAGTATTTT.

This clone was seen just once. The rearrangement joins TRBV9 to TRBJ1-1, with D perhaps matching TRBD1 (5 bases). The CDR3 sequence is 14 residues long. Trimming left V 4 bases short and J 6 bases short, with 16 bases between. The germline CDR1 and CDR2 sequences are SGDLS and YYNGEE. The CDR3 DNA sequence: TGTGCCAGCAGCCTATCTGGGGGTTCAGCTGAAGCTTTCTTT. It codes for CASSLSGGSAEAFF.

This sequence joins TRBV2 and TRBJ1-2, with D tentatively TRBD1 (6 bases). CDR3 length equals 14 residues. The germline gives CDR1 SNHLY, CDR2 FYNNEI. The V end lost 6 bases, the J end lost 6 bases, and 17 bases lay between the germline ends. In nucleotides, the CDR3 is TGTGCCAGCAGGAAGGAACAGGGAAGGGATGGCTACACCTTC. Translating it yields CASRKEQGRDGYTF.

The chain has TRBV7-9 and TRBJ2-7; the D gene could be TRBD1 or TRBD2 (5 bases each). The CDR3 contains 14 residues. CDR1 is SEHNR, CDR2 FQNEAQ, per germline (reference sequence). V shed 6 bases and J shed 0 bases, with 12 bases lying between them. The CDR3 coding sequence is TGTGCCAGCAGTATGGGGGAATTCTCCTACGAGCAGTACTTC. Translation gives CASSMGEFSYEQYF.

This chain joins TRBV29-1 and TRBJ2-2; 7 bases align to TRBD1. CDR3 length: 14 amino acids. The V and J ends lost 5 bases and 1 base, in that order; junction bases with no gene match: 4. Germline CDR1 is SQVTM and CDR2 is ANQGSEA. CDR3 sequence (DNA): TGCAGCGTTCTGACAGGGATGAACACCGGGGAGCTGTTTTTT. It is translated as CSVLTGMNTGELFF.

This rearrangement joins TRBV5-4 to TRBJ1-1; D is ambiguous. From germline, CDR1 is SGHNT and CDR2 YYREEE (reference sequence). CDR3 length equals 14 residues. Deletions cut 0 bases from V and 4 bases from J, with 10 bases between. The CDR3 DNA is TGTGCCAGCAGCTTGGACTCTGTGGGCACTGAAGCTTTCTTT. Its translation: CASSLDSVGTEAFF.

There are a few counts of this clone. This chain links TRBV5-6 with TRBJ1-2; a weak D match, TRBD1 (5 bases). Per germline, CDR1 SGHDT and CDR2 YYEEEE. V dropped 0 bases and J dropped 3 bases, with 9 bases sitting between them. The CDR3 runs 14 residues. CDR3 region: CASSLGGRDYGYTF. The DNA for the CDR3 is TGTGCCAGCAGCTTGGGGGGCAGGGACTATGGCTACACCTTC.

The rearrangement uses TRBV4-1 and TRBJ1-5; D remains ambiguous. V lost 3 bases to trimming and J lost 2 bases, with 11 bases between them. This CDR3 spans 15 amino acids. Looked up from germline, CDR1 is MGHRA and CDR2 is YSYEKL. CDR3 nucleotides: TGCGCCAGCAGCCAGGTTGCGGGCGGCAATCAGCCCCAGCATTTT. This gives the protein CASSQVAGGNQPQHF.